The 22 T cell receptor beta chains below come from one sample, sequenced in a study of graft-versus-host responses after intestinal transplantation. These receptors' targets are unknown. Assay used: immunoSEQ multiplex PCR; TCRdb lists only in-frame clones, some missing. The table has about 120,000 clones, approximately 92% seen once. Sample: unstimulated CD4+ T cells sorted from spleen or lymph node cells, taken before intestinal transplant. Every receptor here comes from a human donor who received an intestinal transplant.

The chain carries TRBV27 and TRBJ2-1; 11 bases line up with TRBD2. This CDR3 has 15 residues. Germline assignment: CDR1 MNHEY and CDR2 SMNVEV (reference sequence). The V and J ends lost 5 bases and 3 bases, in that order; junction bases with no gene match: 3. The chain's CDR3 is CASSSLAGGYNEQFF. DNA of the CDR3: TGTGCCAGCAGTAGCCTAGCGGGAGGCTACAATGAGCAGTTCTTC.

The chain recombines TRBV6-5 with TRBJ2-2; D gene ambiguous. CDR1 is MNHEY, CDR2 SVGAGI, per germline. V shed 4 bases and J shed 0 bases, with 9 bases lying between them. The CDR3 sequence is 15 residues long. CDR3 residues: CASSSGGSNTGELFF. In DNA form, the CDR3 reads TGTGCCAGCAGTTCGGGCGGTTCGAACACCGGGGAGCTGTTTTTT.

The genes are TRBV7-9 and TRBJ1-1, with TRBD1 as a possible D gene (5 bases). Looked up from germline, CDR1 is SEHNR and CDR2 is FQNEAQ (reference sequence). V gave up 5 bases and J gave up 1 base, with 14 bases separating them. The length of the CDR3 is 15 residues. The CDR3 loop is CASSPEGQRNTEAFF. DNA of the CDR3: TGTGCCAGCAGCCCCGAGGGGCAGAGGAACACTGAAGCTTTCTTT.

The sample holds one count of this clone. Other DNA sequences in this specimen translate into the identical CDR3. The chain joins TRBV30 to TRBJ2-5; D may be TRBD1 (5 bases). The CDR3 has 12 amino acids. Germline CDR1 GTSNPN, CDR2 SVGIG (reference sequence). Trimming removed 2 bases at V and 4 bases at J, with 8 bases between. CDR3 coding DNA: TGTGCCTGGAGTAGGGGTGGAGAGACCCAGTACTTC. The encoded protein is CAWSRGGETQYF.

This clone was recorded once. V is TRBV6-6 and J is TRBJ1-2, with D unresolved. Germline CDR1 is MNHNY and CDR2 is SVGAGI (reference sequence). Deletions cut 5 bases from V and 6 bases from J, with 10 bases between. This CDR3 comprises 12 residues. This CDR3 reads CASSTWGNGYTF. In DNA, the CDR3 is TGTGCCAGCAGTACCTGGGGTAATGGCTACACCTTC.

This chain joins TRBV28 and TRBJ1-5, with TRBD1 matching over 7 bases. V lost 10 bases and J lost 5; bases outside the gene matches: 11. The CDR3 spans 14 residues. From germline, CDR1 is MDHEN and CDR2 SYDVKM. The CDR3 is CAITPNRGDQPQHF. In DNA, the CDR3 is TGTGCCATCACACCCAACAGGGGAGATCAGCCCCAGCATTTT.

This chain uses TRBV5-4 with TRBJ2-3; 8 nucleotides line up with TRBD1. This CDR3 contains 16 residues. In germline, CDR1 is SGHNT, CDR2 YYREEE (reference sequence). V dropped 4 bases and J dropped 0; count of bases not matched to a gene: 7. The CDR3 DNA reads TGTGCCAGCAGCCCCGGACAGGGACGGAGCACAGATACGCAGTATTTT. Encoded protein: CASSPGQGRSTDTQYF.

The V gene is TRBV12-5, the J gene TRBJ2-4, with D unclear. Looked up from germline, CDR1 is LGHNT and CDR2 is FRNRAP. The CDR3 spans 13 residues. V was pared by 11 bases and J by 0 bases, with 11 bases between. The CDR3 sequence is CARSQLAKNIQYF. The CDR3 DNA reads as TGTGCTCGCAGTCAACTAGCCAAAAACATTCAGTACTTC.

In its sample, this clone was seen once. The chain is built from TRBV7-9 and TRBJ2-3, with D uncertain. This CDR3 is 14 amino acids long. CDR1 is SEHNR, CDR2 FQNEAQ, per germline (reference sequence). V shed 0 bases and J shed 3 bases, with 7 bases lying between them. CDR3 sequence (DNA): TGTGCCAGCAGCTTAGCAGACATTACAGATACGCAGTATTTT. Amino acid sequence: CASSLADITDTQYF.

The chain has TRBV2 and TRBJ1-2; D is undetermined. The germline CDR1 and CDR2 sequences are SNHLY and FYNNEI. V was pared by 6 bases and J by 4 bases, with 12 bases between. The CDR3 is made up of 13 amino acids. This CDR3 reads CASSRAQVYGYTF. For the CDR3, the DNA is TGTGCCAGCAGCCGCGCTCAGGTCTATGGCTACACCTTC.

CDR3 bases: TGTGCCAGTAAGGAGCCGGAGGAGACCCAGTACTTC. As protein: CASKEPEETQYF. The chain combines TRBV2 with TRBJ2-5; no definite D call. CDR1 and CDR2 from the germline V gene are SNHLY and FYNNEI. The V gene lost 9 bases and the J gene lost 5 bases, with 13 bases spanning the gap. The CDR3 spans 12 residues.

V gene TRBV5-1 combines with J gene TRBJ2-3; TRBD2 is a possible D gene (7 bases). The CDR3 loop spans 15 amino acids. Germline CDR1 reads SGHRS; CDR2 reads YFSETQ. V dropped 0 bases and J dropped 3 bases, with 11 bases sitting between them. In DNA form, the CDR3 reads TGCGCCAGCAGCTTGGGCGGGGGCCGGACAGATACGCAGTATTTT. Its protein is CASSLGGGRTDTQYF.

The rearrangement joins TRBV2 to TRBJ2-1, with 9 nucleotides matching TRBD1. V shed 5 bases and J 3 bases; nucleotides not matched to a gene: 8. The CDR3 sequence is 16 residues long. Germline lookup yields CDR1 SNHLY and CDR2 FYNNEI. The CDR3 sequence is CASSPTGGSFYNEQFF. CDR3 nucleotides: TGTGCCAGCAGTCCGACAGGGGGTTCTTTCTACAATGAGCAGTTCTTC.

V usage is TRBV28 and J usage is TRBJ2-7, with D hard to call. V was trimmed by 3 bases and J by 0 bases, leaving 9 bases between them. The CDR3 runs 14 residues. The germline CDR1 and CDR2 sequences are MDHEN and SYDVKM. The CDR3 spells CASSLYGFSYEQYF. The CDR3 bases are TGTGCCAGCAGTTTGTACGGGTTCTCCTACGAGCAGTACTTC.

This clone has a single count. This chain connects TRBV18 to TRBJ2-3, with 12 bases aligning to TRBD2. This CDR3 is 17 amino acids long. V shed 3 bases, J shed 0 bases, and the junction held 4 bases outside the gene matches. The germline V gene encodes CDR1 KGHSH and CDR2 LQKENI. CDR3: CASSPRLAGESTDTQYF. CDR3 DNA sequence: TGTGCCAGCTCACCTAGACTAGCGGGAGAGAGCACAGATACGCAGTATTTT.

J is TRBJ1-5 and V is TRBV6-5, with no clear D. V was pared by 6 bases and J by 5 bases, with 11 bases between. The length of the CDR3 is 13 residues. The germline V gene has CDR1 MNHEY and CDR2 SVGAGI. Here the CDR3 DNA reads TGTGCCAGCAGCCGCACAAACTATCAGCCCCAGCATTTT. Its protein product is CASSRTNYQPQHF.

The J gene is TRBJ2-1, the V gene TRBV2; D not resolved. The ends were cut back, 6 bases at V and 2 bases at J, with 5 bases in the middle. The CDR3 sequence is 12 residues long. Germline-derived CDR1 and CDR2 are SNHLY and FYNNEI. The CDR3 sequence is CASSATYNEQFF. Written as DNA, the CDR3 is TGTGCCAGCAGCGCAACCTACAATGAGCAGTTCTTC. Using reference TRBV2 and TRBJ2-1 for the parts outside the CDR3, the full variable domain is EPEVTQTPSHQVTQMGQEVILRCVPISNHLYFYWYRQILGQKVEFLVSFYNNEISEKSEIFDDQFSVERPDGSNFTLKIRSTKLEDSAMYFCASSATYNEQFFGPGTRLTVL.

This chain links TRBV6-5 with TRBJ1-1, with a weak D call TRBD1 (5 bases). Trimming cost V 6 bases and J 1 base, with 12 bases left between them. In germline, CDR1 is MNHEY, CDR2 SVGAGI. This CDR3 spans 14 amino acids. The CDR3 coding sequence is TGTGCCAGCAGATTCGGGGGTCCGAACACTGAAGCTTTCTTT. Its translation is CASRFGGPNTEAFF.

The chain couples TRBV20-1 to TRBJ1-1; TRBD1 agrees at 8 bases. The CDR3 contains 11 residues. V lost 6 bases to trimming and J lost 11 bases; unmatched junction nucleotides: 8. In germline, CDR1 is DFQATT, CDR2 SNEGSKA (reference sequence). The DNA for the CDR3 is TGCAGTGCCCCAAGACAGGGGAAGGCTTTCTTT. The encoded protein is CSAPRQGKAFF.

The rearrangement links TRBV7-2 to TRBJ2-7; D is perhaps TRBD1 (5 bases). Germline V CDR1 and CDR2: SGHTA, FQGNSA. The V end was cut by 5 bases, the J end by 1 base, with 15 bases between. The CDR3 length is 15 residues. CDR3 loop: CASSLTVRTSYEQYF. The CDR3 bases are TGTGCCAGCAGCCTTACCGTAAGGACATCCTACGAGCAGTACTTC. Complete variable domain (other parts from reference TRBV7-2 and TRBJ2-7): GAGVSQSPSNKVTEKGKDVELRCDPISGHTALYWYRQSLGQGLEFLIYFQGNSAPDKSGLPSDRFSAERTGGSVSTLTIQRTQQEDSAVYLCASSLTVRTSYEQYFGPGTRLTVT.

The chain has TRBV9 and TRBJ1-2, with D maybe TRBD1 (6 bases). The ends were cut back, 2 bases at V and 8 bases at J, with 19 bases in the middle. The CDR3 runs to 15 residues. The germline V gene encodes CDR1 SGDLS and CDR2 YYNGEE. The CDR3 protein is CASSVGGQTVKGYTF. The CDR3 region has the DNA TGTGCCAGCAGCGTGGGGGGGCAGACCGTGAAGGGCTACACCTTC.

The V and J genes are TRBV7-9 and TRBJ1-4, with D possibly matching TRBD1 (5 bases). The germline V gene encodes CDR1 SEHNR and CDR2 FQNEAQ (reference sequence). This CDR3 is built from 14 residues. Deletions cut 6 bases from V and 0 bases from J, with 8 bases between. The CDR3 loop reads CASSTTATNEKLFF. In nucleotides, the CDR3 is TGTGCCAGCAGTACGACAGCAACTAATGAAAAACTGTTTTTT.